Presented here are 28 T cell receptor beta chains from one specimen sequenced in a study of cytomegalovirus exposure and HLA in healthy donors. It was with 60 Vbeta and 13 Jbeta primers that the PCR ran. Only in-frame clones appear in the TCRdb table, and some are missing; sequencing was by immunoSEQ multiplex PCR. The table includes some 90,000 clones, under 85% detected once. Material: PBMCs. The receptors here all came from a woman aged 65 to 85 in good health and CMV-seropositive.

A note on this clone: The junction and the germline gene differ at one end; a read error may be behind it. V and J are TRBV7-9 and TRBJ2-7; 9 positions match TRBD1. There are 14 residues in the CDR3. Germline values: CDR1 SEHNR, CDR2 FQNEAQ (reference sequence). The CDR3 region has the DNA TGTTCCAGCAGCGAGCCGGGACAGGGTGCCGAGCAGTACTTC. Translating gives CSSSEPGQGAEQYF.

The table lists this clone with a count of one. This CDR3 reads CASSPPQGATPLHF. CDR3 coding DNA: TGTGCCAGCTCACCACCCCAGGGGGCTACACCCCTCCACTTT. The V call is TRBV18, the J call TRBJ1-6; the match to TRBD1 covers 8 bases. Looked up from germline, CDR1 is KGHSH and CDR2 is LQKENI. The V gene end was trimmed by 0 bases and the J gene end by 11 bases; junction bases not matched to a gene: 3. CDR3 size: 14 residues.

The chain has TRBV6-5 and TRBJ1-5, with D unresolved. The CDR3 is made up of 13 amino acids. Germline-derived CDR1 and CDR2 are MNHEY and SVGAGI. The V and J ends lost 8 bases and 3 bases respectively, with 11 bases between them. The CDR3 bases are TGTGCCAGCCACGCCGGGGTCAATCAGCCCCAGCATTTT. It translates to CASHAGVNQPQHF.

The chain combines TRBV15 with TRBJ2-5; 12 bases line up with TRBD1. Germline V gene lookup returns CDR1 LNHNV and CDR2 YYDKDF (reference sequence). Trimming cost V 3 bases and J 5 bases; bases outside gene matches: 7. The CDR3 length is 16 residues. CDR3 coding DNA: TGTGCCACCAGCAGTGGGACAGGGGGCTTTGGGGAGACCCAGTACTTC. As protein: CATSSGTGGFGETQYF. Variable domain in full (rest from reference TRBV15 and TRBJ2-5): DAMVIQNPRYQVTQFGKPVTLSCSQTLNHNVMYWYQQKSSQAPKLLFHYYDKDFNNEADTPDNFQSRRPNTSFCFLDIRSPGLGDTAMYLCATSSGTGGFGETQYFGPGTRLLVL.

The rearrangement joins TRBV7-2 to TRBJ1-2; D is possibly TRBD1 (6 bases). The V end lost 1 base, the J end lost 5 bases, and 17 bases lay between the germline ends. This CDR3 comprises 16 residues. Germline V gene data show CDR1 as SGHTA and CDR2 as FQGNSA. The CDR3 loop is CASSLEWSGRGYGYTF. The CDR3 DNA is TGTGCCAGCAGCTTAGAGTGGTCCGGCAGGGGTTATGGCTACACCTTC. The entire variable domain, with the rest obtained from reference TRBV7-2 and TRBJ1-2, is as follows: GAGVSQSPSNKVTEKGKDVELRCDPISGHTALYWYRQSLGQGLEFLIYFQGNSAPDKSGLPSDRFSAERTGGSVSTLTIQRTQQEDSAVYLCASSLEWSGRGYGYTFGSGTRLTVV.

The chain employs TRBV6-6 and TRBJ1-5, with 8 nucleotides matching TRBD1. The CDR3 spans 14 residues. Per germline, CDR1 MNHNY and CDR2 SVGAGI (reference sequence). V lost 5 bases, J lost 4 bases, and 4 bases stayed unmatched. The CDR3 reads CASSPTGANQPQHF. For the CDR3, the DNA is TGTGCCAGCAGTCCGACAGGGGCGAATCAGCCCCAGCATTTT.

J is TRBJ1-1 and V is TRBV27, with 8 nucleotides matching TRBD1. Unmatched junction bases numbered 18, after V lost 5 bases and J lost 7 bases. CDR1 is MNHEY, CDR2 SMNVEV, per germline (reference sequence). The CDR3 consists of 17 residues. The CDR3: CASSRLRGGQAINEAFF. CDR3 sequence (DNA): TGTGCCAGCAGTCGATTAAGGGGGGGACAGGCCATAAATGAAGCTTTCTTT.

This chain links TRBV18 with TRBJ2-7; D is possibly TRBD2 (5 bases). The CDR3 consists of 12 residues. Germline CDR1 and CDR2: KGHSH and LQKENI. Deletions cut 1 base from V and 5 bases from J, with 6 bases between. CDR3 loop: CASSPRGDEQYF. DNA for the CDR3: TGTGCCAGCTCACCACGGGGAGACGAGCAGTACTTC.

The chain employs TRBV6-5 and TRBJ1-6, with no clear D. V was cut by 2 bases and J by 4 bases, with 6 bases left in between. The CDR3 spans 14 residues. Germline lookup yields CDR1 MNHEY and CDR2 SVGAGI. The CDR3 region is CASSYTGYNSPLHF. DNA of the CDR3: TGTGCCAGCAGTTACACCGGGTATAATTCACCCCTCCACTTT.

The chain employs TRBV19 and TRBJ2-1; TRBD2 is a possible D gene (6 bases). Germline assignment: CDR1 LNHDA and CDR2 SQIVND (reference sequence). This CDR3 region has 15 residues. V lost 10 bases and J lost 2, with 18 bases in between. The CDR3 spells CATVPRGSTYNEQFF. The CDR3 DNA sequence: TGTGCCACGGTTCCCCGGGGGAGTACCTACAATGAGCAGTTCTTC.

The chain uses TRBV28 and TRBJ1-1, with D possibly being TRBD1 (6 bases). CDR3 length: 14 residues. Trimming pared 6 bases from V and 0 bases from J, leaving 11 bases between. Germline CDR1 and CDR2: MDHEN and SYDVKM. The CDR3 sequence: CASRGDTVNTEAFF. The CDR3 nucleotides read TGTGCCAGCAGGGGGGACACAGTGAACACTGAAGCTTTCTTT.

This sequence joins TRBV14 and TRBJ1-1; D is ambiguous. This CDR3 is built from 14 residues. CDR1 SGHDN and CDR2 FVKESK come from the germline V gene. V gave up 0 bases and J gave up 7 bases, with 12 bases separating them. The DNA of the CDR3 is TGTGCCAGCAGCCAAGATTCGGGAGACGGTGAAGCTTTCTTT. Translating it yields CASSQDSGDGEAFF.

The V call is TRBV7-9, the J call TRBJ1-4; TRBD1 aligns across 7 bases. Germline trimming cut 5 bases from V and 5 bases from J; bases unmatched to any gene: 5. Germline V gene data show CDR1 as SEHNR and CDR2 as FQNEAQ (reference sequence). This CDR3 is built from 14 residues. The CDR3 is CASSAGQTNEKLFF. DNA of the CDR3: TGTGCCAGCAGCGCGGGACAGACAAATGAAAAACTGTTTTTT.

The chain joins TRBV30 to TRBJ2-5, with TRBD2 matching over 7 bases. The end of the DNA is better explained by TRBJ2-7, so the J call may be wrong. This CDR3 spans 18 amino acids. Per germline, CDR1 GTSNPN and CDR2 SVGIG (reference sequence). The CDR3 protein is CAWSVSPLASRGPYEQYF. Here the CDR3 DNA reads TGTGCCTGGAGTGTATCTCCACTAGCGAGCCGCGGGCCCTACGAGCAGTACTTC.

The rearrangement links TRBV7-9 to TRBJ1-5, with 8 bases lining up with TRBD1. The CDR3 is 17 amino acids. The germline CDR1 and CDR2 sequences are SEHNR and FQNEAQ (reference sequence). J was trimmed by 6 bases and V by 1 base; bases with no gene match: 11. The CDR3 sequence: CASSLGAGGLSIQPQHF. The CDR3 DNA follows: TGTGCCAGCAGCTTAGGCGCAGGGGGCTTAAGTATTCAGCCCCAGCATTTT.

The chain carries TRBV7-5 and TRBJ2-5; the D call TRBD2 from the table was never checked on the DNA. TRBV7-5 is a pseudogene. CDR3 length equals 16 residues. CDR3 nucleotides: TGTGCCAGAAGCTTAGCGGCTAGCGGGAGAGGAGAGACCCAGTACTTC. It specifies CARSLAASGRGETQYF.

The V call is TRBV29-1, the J call TRBJ2-2, with TRBD1 identical over 7 bases. The CDR3 has 15 amino acids. Germline V gives CDR1 SQVTM, CDR2 ANQGSEA. V was pared by 3 bases and J by 1 base, with 5 bases of the junction left unmatched. The CDR3 nucleotides read TGCAGCGTTGACCCAGGGGGACGGAACACCGGGGAGCTGTTTTTT. This translates into CSVDPGGRNTGELFF.

The chain is built from TRBV4-2 and TRBJ1-5; a weak D match, TRBD1 (5 bases). Germline-derived CDR1 and CDR2 are LGHNA and YNFKEQ. There are 15 residues in the CDR3. The V end was cut by 0 bases, the J end by 7 bases, with 13 bases between. In DNA form, the CDR3 reads TGTGCCAGCAGCCAAGATGGGCAGGGTGGCCAGCCCCAGCATTTT. The encoded protein is CASSQDGQGGQPQHF.

This clone was observed a single time. The rearrangement joins TRBV5-1 to TRBJ2-7; a weak D match, TRBD2 (6 bases). This CDR3 comprises 14 residues. The V end lost 2 bases, the J end lost 1 base, and 10 bases lay between the germline ends. Germline CDR1 is SGHRS and CDR2 is YFSETQ. The CDR3 bases are TGCGCCAGCAGCTTCGCGGGATCTTCCTACGAGCAGTACTTC. Its translation is CASSFAGSSYEQYF.

This clone was seen once. The rearrangement joins TRBV14 to TRBJ2-2; unclear D gene. Germline-derived CDR1 and CDR2 are SGHDN and FVKESK. The CDR3 sequence is 15 residues long. The ends were cut back, 8 bases at V and 6 bases at J, with 19 bases in the middle. CDR3 bases: TGTGCCAGCCGCAAAACCCAGGCTGTGGCCGGGGAGCTGTTTTTT. The encoded protein is CASRKTQAVAGELFF. Filled out from reference TRBV14 and TRBJ2-2, the complete variable domain reads EAGVTQFPSHSVIEKGQTVTLRCDPISGHDNLYWYRRVMGKEIKFLLHFVKESKQDESGMPNNRFLAERTGGTYSTLKVQPAELEDSGVYFCASRKTQAVAGELFFGEGSRLTVL.

This CDR3 reads CASSPRDRAWEQYF. As DNA, the CDR3 is TGTGCCAGCAGCCCCCGGGACAGGGCGTGGGAGCAGTACTTC. V and J are TRBV7-9 and TRBJ2-7, with 9 bases fitting TRBD1. After removal of 5 bases from V and 7 bases from J, the junction contained 9 bases not matched to a gene. The CDR3 extends over 14 amino acids. Germline V gives CDR1 SEHNR, CDR2 FQNEAQ (reference sequence).

The chain employs TRBV7-2 and TRBJ1-2; tentatively, D is TRBD1 (5 bases). V was cut by 5 bases and J by 2 bases, with 12 bases left in between. Germline V gives CDR1 SGHTA, CDR2 FQGNSA. The CDR3 runs to 14 residues. CDR3 DNA: TGTGCCAGCAGCCCCTATACAGGAAACTATGGCTACACCTTC. Translating gives CASSPYTGNYGYTF.

J is TRBJ1-6 and V is TRBV25-1; weak D call: TRBD1 (6 bases). Germline-derived CDR1 and CDR2 are MGHDK and SYGVNS. Trimming removed 7 bases at V and 4 bases at J, with 14 bases between. The length of the CDR3 is 15 residues. The CDR3 DNA reads as TGTGCCAGCAAAGGACAGTCGGATTATAATTCACCCCTCCACTTT. As protein: CASKGQSDYNSPLHF.

This clone has just a few counts. The chain employs TRBV29-1 and TRBJ2-1; TRBD1 agrees at 7 bases. This CDR3 is 13 amino acids long. Losses at the gene ends were 0 bases for V and 9 bases for J; bases not matched to a gene: 5. Per the germline V gene, CDR1 is SQVTM and CDR2 is ANQGSEA. The CDR3 spells CSVEDQGDTEQFF. Written as DNA, the CDR3 is TGCAGCGTTGAAGACCAGGGGGATACTGAGCAGTTCTTC.

This chain uses TRBV10-1 with TRBJ2-7; TRBD1 agrees at 7 bases. This CDR3 is 13 amino acids long. The V gene end was trimmed by 3 bases and the J gene end by 3 bases; junction bases not matched to a gene: 2. Germline CDR1 is WNHNN and CDR2 is SYGVQD (reference sequence). The CDR3 is CASSDTGDYEQYF. CDR3 sequence (DNA): TGCGCCAGCAGTGATACAGGGGACTACGAGCAGTACTTC.

This sequence joins TRBV9 and TRBJ2-5; D unclear. The CDR3 sequence is 13 residues long. The V end lost 0 bases, the J end lost 2 bases, and 5 bases lay between the germline ends. Looked up from germline, CDR1 is SGDLS and CDR2 is YYNGEE. The CDR3: CASSVDRQETQYF. The CDR3 coding sequence is TGTGCCAGCAGCGTAGATAGACAAGAGACCCAGTACTTC.

V gene TRBV10-3 combines with J gene TRBJ2-7; 8 bases agree with TRBD1. With V trimmed by 8 bases and J by 3 bases, 12 bases remained unmatched. Germline V gives CDR1 ENHRY, CDR2 SYGVKD. CDR3 length equals 15 residues. Written as DNA, the CDR3 is TGTGCCATCTCCGTTGGGACAGGACCCTTCTACGAGCAGTACTTC. Translation: CAISVGTGPFYEQYF.

The chain combines TRBV5-1 with TRBJ1-3; perhaps TRBD1 as D (5 bases). The V end lost 0 bases, the J end lost 4 bases, and 14 bases lay between the germline ends. CDR1 SGHRS and CDR2 YFSETQ come from the germline V gene. This CDR3 has 16 amino acids. This CDR3 reads CASSLGTGARGNTIYF. CDR3 in DNA: TGCGCCAGCAGCTTGGGCACAGGTGCTCGAGGAAACACCATATATTTT.